This T cell receptor (beta chain) was sequenced during a study of CD8 T cells in Susac syndrome. It was with random hexamers that about 0.45 to 1 ug RNA was reverse transcribed. A single record per CDR3 protein comes from TCRdb applying MiXCR to the immunoSEQ multiplex PCR reads. This sample has around 150,000 distinct CDR3 sequences, with approximately 95% found just once. TEMRA cells underwent FACS enrichment and CD8+ and CD4+ T cells underwent negative isolation. Trimming cost V 7 bases and J 5 bases; bases outside gene matches: 7. Germline V gene sequence: CDR1 SQVTM, CDR2 ANQGSEA. The CDR3 totals 12 residues.

Sequencing was performed on CD8+ T cells from PBMCs. The receptor comes from a human donor with Susac syndrome. This rearrangement joins TRBV29-1 to TRBJ1-1, with TRBD1 identical over 7 bases. The CDR3 reads CSGGQPFTEAFF. CDR3 nucleotides: TGCAGCGGGGGACAGCCATTTACTGAAGCTTTCTTT.